This TCR beta chain comes out of a study of graft-versus-host responses after intestinal transplantation. Whole-study context: Those transplanted obtained multivisceral, liver-intestinal, or isolated intestinal grafts. Anti-thymocyte globulin served as induction for all recipients, who then took tacrolimus and steroids for approximately 3 years.

The trim removed 8 bases at V and 8 bases at J, leaving 15 bases unmatched. Germline V gene sequence: CDR1 SNHLY, CDR2 FYNNEI. This CDR3 has 15 amino acids. Stimulators, about 200,000 irradiated and violet-dye-labeled cells, were plated with about 200,000 CFSE-labeled responder cells. The method was immunoSEQ multiplex PCR; TCRdb's version includes in-frame clones alone and lacks a portion of them. Among over 7,500 clones, 30% to 35% were seen once, and the ten largest hold 3%. Study observations and caveats: Some GvH clones appeared in ileal mucosa or blood before recipient bone marrow.

The chain has TRBV2 and TRBJ2-1, with 7 positions matching TRBD2. Sequenced here: alloreactive CD8+ T cells from a mixed lymphocyte reaction culture, sampled before transplantation. Sample subset: CFSE-low proliferating T cells sorted from roughly 6-day pre-transplant mixed lymphocyte reaction (GvH or HvG direction). This TCR derives from a human patient who was an organ donor for intestinal transplantation. DNA for the CDR3: TGTGCCAGCTCCCTCCTCGGACTAGGAGGCGATGAGCAGTTCTTC. Protein product: CASSLLGLGGDEQFF.